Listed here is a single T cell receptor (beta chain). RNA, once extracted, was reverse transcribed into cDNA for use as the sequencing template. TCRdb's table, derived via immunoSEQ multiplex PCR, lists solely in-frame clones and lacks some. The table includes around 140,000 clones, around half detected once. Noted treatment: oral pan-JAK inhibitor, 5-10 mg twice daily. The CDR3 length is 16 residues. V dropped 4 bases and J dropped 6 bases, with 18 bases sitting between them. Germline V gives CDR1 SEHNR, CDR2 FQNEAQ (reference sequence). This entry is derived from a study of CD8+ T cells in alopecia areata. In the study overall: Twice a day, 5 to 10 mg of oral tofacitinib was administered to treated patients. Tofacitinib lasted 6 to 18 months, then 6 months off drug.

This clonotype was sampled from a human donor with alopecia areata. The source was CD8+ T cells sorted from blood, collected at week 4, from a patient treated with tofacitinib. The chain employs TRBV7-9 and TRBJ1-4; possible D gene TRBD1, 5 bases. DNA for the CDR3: TGTGCCAGCAGCTCTAGCCGGGACCCGGGAGATGAAAAACTGTTTTTT. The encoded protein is CASSSSRDPGDEKLFF.